Following are 20 T cell receptor beta chains from one sample sequenced in a study of CD8 T cells in ankylosing spondylitis. For these TCRs, the target antigens are not known. General study findings and limits: What seemed typical of ankylosing spondylitis blood was a TCR beta motif built from eight highly homologous variants.

Each CDR3 protein is one row after TCRdb ran MiXCR on the 5' RACE reads. The sample records around 450,000 distinct CDR3 sequences, 26% being singletons. The sequenced sample was blood, either unsorted or a sorted T cell fraction (not recorded which). These receptors were collected from a male donor with ankylosing spondylitis.

This clonotype has more than one count but fewer than ten. The chain combines TRBV7-9 with TRBJ1-1; D unresolved. Looked up from germline, CDR1 is SEHNR and CDR2 is FQNEAQ (reference sequence). CDR3 length equals 14 residues. V gave up 7 bases and J gave up 4 bases, with 16 bases separating them. CDR3 in amino acids: CASTQWGSSTEAFF. As DNA, the CDR3 is TGTGCCAGCACCCAATGGGGTTCGAGCACTGAAGCTTTCTTT.

The chain joins TRBV29-1 to TRBJ1-1, with 8 bases aligning to TRBD1. CDR3 size: 13 residues. The junction had 4 bases not matched to a gene; V was cut back by 4 bases and J by 3 bases. The germline V gene encodes CDR1 SQVTM and CDR2 ANQGSEA. CDR3: CSVGVQGDTEAFF. CDR3 in DNA: TGCAGCGTTGGAGTACAGGGGGACACTGAAGCTTTCTTT.

The chain couples TRBV15 to TRBJ2-7; a possible D gene is TRBD2 (5 bases). The CDR3 is 15 amino acids. With 3 bases removed from V and 2 bases from J, the gap between germline ends came to 14 bases. Germline V lookup: CDR1 LNHNV, CDR2 YYDKDF (reference sequence). The CDR3 loop reads CATSRPSNGAYEQYF. The CDR3 region has the DNA TGTGCCACCAGCAGGCCGTCGAACGGGGCCTACGAGCAGTACTTC.

V and J are TRBV4-2 and TRBJ2-1, with 9 bases matching TRBD2. Losses at the gene ends were 0 bases for V and 9 bases for J; bases not matched to a gene: 12. This CDR3 comprises 17 residues. Looked up from germline, CDR1 is LGHNA and CDR2 is YNFKEQ. In nucleotides, the CDR3 is TGTGCCAGCAGCCAAGATCTAGCGGGATCAGAACGGGGTGAGCAGTTCTTC. Encoded protein: CASSQDLAGSERGEQFF.

The chain links TRBV20-1 to TRBJ2-1; 11 bases map to TRBD2. The CDR3 is made up of 16 amino acids. CDR1 and CDR2 from the germline V gene are DFQATT and SNEGSKA (reference sequence). V shed 6 bases, J shed 0 bases, and the junction held 7 bases outside the gene matches. CDR3 sequence: CSAATSGRSSYNEQFF. The CDR3 region has the DNA TGCAGTGCAGCTACTAGCGGGAGAAGCTCCTACAATGAGCAGTTCTTC.

This clonotype has at least ten counts. The V gene is TRBV29-1, the J gene TRBJ2-5; D might be TRBD1 (6 bases). Trimming removed 5 bases from V and 1 base from J, with 8 bases in between. The CDR3 spans 12 residues. Germline V lookup: CDR1 SQVTM, CDR2 ANQGSEA. DNA for the CDR3: TGCAGCGTTTGGGACATCCAAGAGACCCAGTACTTC. Translated: CSVWDIQETQYF.

This chain links TRBV12-3 or TRBV12-4 with TRBJ2-1; D could derive from TRBD1 or TRBD2 (5 bases each). The CDR3 is made up of 14 amino acids. V was cut by 6 bases and J by 7 bases, with 16 bases left in between. The CDR3 loop reads CASSPRDGKNEQFF. In nucleotides, the CDR3 is TGTGCCAGCAGCCCCCGGGACGGCAAAAATGAGCAGTTCTTC.

The chain is built from TRBV5-1 and TRBJ1-4; the D gene is possibly TRBD1 (6 bases). Trimming cost V 4 bases and J 10 bases, with 20 bases left between them. Germline lookup yields CDR1 SGHRS and CDR2 YFSETQ. The CDR3 is 15 amino acids. The DNA for the CDR3 is TGCGCCAGCAGCCGTCAACAGGGAGGGAGCGGAAAACTGTTTTTT. Amino acid sequence: CASSRQQGGSGKLFF.

This clonotype was observed a few times. V and J are TRBV15 and TRBJ2-1; 8 bases line up with TRBD2. In germline, CDR1 is LNHNV, CDR2 YYDKDF (reference sequence). This CDR3 is 18 amino acids long. After removal of 0 bases from V and 4 bases from J, the junction contained 11 bases not matched to a gene. The CDR3, as DNA: TGTGCCACCAGCAGAGAAGGGGTTTTAGCGGGACGGTACAATGAGCAGTTCTTC. Translating gives CATSREGVLAGRYNEQFF.

This clonotype came up a few times. V is TRBV3-1 and J is TRBJ2-7, with 10 bases that match TRBD2. The CDR3 is 14 residues long. With V trimmed by 8 bases and J by 6 bases, 10 bases remained unmatched. The germline V gene has CDR1 LGHDT and CDR2 YNNKEL (reference sequence). CDR3 residues: CASGRLAGESEQYF. The CDR3 DNA reads as TGTGCCAGCGGGAGGCTAGCGGGAGAAAGCGAGCAGTACTTC.

The table lists this clonotype with a few counts. This chain joins TRBV5-1 and TRBJ1-1; no clear D. Between the trimmed V and J ends, which lost 4 bases and 1 base, there was a span of 8 bases. The CDR3 is 13 amino acids. Germline CDR1 reads SGHRS; CDR2 reads YFSETQ. The CDR3, as DNA: TGCGCCAGCAGCATAACACAGAACACTGAAGCTTTCTTT. It codes for CASSITQNTEAFF.

The V gene is TRBV2, the J gene TRBJ2-7; 8 nucleotides align to TRBD1. J gave up 2 bases and V 8 bases, and 5 bases lay outside the gene matches. This CDR3 is built from 13 residues. Per germline, CDR1 SNHLY and CDR2 FYNNEI. The CDR3 protein is CASRRTGTYEQYV. The CDR3, as DNA: TGTGCCAGCCGACGGACAGGGACCTACGAGCAGTACGTC.

By sample fraction, this clonotype is medium-sized. CDR3 amino acids: CASSLESGRYYNEQFF. CDR3 nucleotides: TGCGCCAGCAGCTTGGAAAGCGGGAGGTACTACAATGAGCAGTTCTTC. The chain links TRBV5-1 to TRBJ2-1; 9 nucleotides align to TRBD2. The junction had 4 bases not matched to a gene; V was cut back by 0 bases and J by 3 bases. Germline V lookup: CDR1 SGHRS, CDR2 YFSETQ. This CDR3 has 16 amino acids.

The genes are TRBV5-1 and TRBJ2-7; 8 bases are a match to TRBD1. The CDR3 runs to 15 residues. V lost 6 bases, J lost 5 bases, and 13 bases stayed unmatched. CDR1 is SGHRS and CDR2 is YFSETQ in the germline V gene. The CDR3: CASTEGQGPFHEQYF. For the CDR3, the DNA is TGCGCCAGCACCGAAGGACAGGGACCCTTCCACGAGCAGTACTTC. Together with reference TRBV5-1 and TRBJ2-7, the CDR3 gives the full variable domain: KAGVTQTPRYLIKTRGQQVTLSCSPISGHRSVSWYQQTPGQGLQFLFEYFSETQRNKGNFPGRFSGRQFSNSRSEMNVSTLELGDSALYLCASTEGQGPFHEQYFGPGTRLTVT.

This chain links TRBV28 with TRBJ2-2; 8 bases agree with TRBD1. The V gene end was trimmed by 7 bases and the J gene end by 5 bases; junction bases not matched to a gene: 12. Per germline, CDR1 MDHEN and CDR2 SYDVKM. The CDR3 covers 16 residues. The CDR3 is CASTALGQGETGELFF. CDR3 coding DNA: TGTGCCAGCACCGCCCTCGGACAGGGAGAGACCGGGGAGCTGTTTTTT. The variable domain in full, completed from reference TRBV28 and TRBJ2-2, reads DVKVTQSSRYLVKRTGEKVFLECVQDMDHENMFWYRQDPGLGLRLIYFSYDVKMKEKGDIPEGYSVSREKKERFSLILESASTNQTSMYLCASTALGQGETGELFFGEGSRLTVL.

The rearrangement uses TRBV14 and TRBJ2-1; 9 nucleotides line up with TRBD2. Germline V gives CDR1 SGHDN, CDR2 FVKESK. There are 17 residues in the CDR3. The V segment lost 0 bases and the J segment 3 bases; nucleotides outside the gene matches: 6. CDR3: CASSQDGSGRIYNEQFF. DNA for the CDR3: TGTGCCAGCAGCCAAGATGGTAGCGGGAGAATCTACAATGAGCAGTTCTTC.

V is TRBV11-2 and J is TRBJ2-1; 12 bases map to TRBD2. Germline V CDR1 and CDR2: SGHAT, FQNNGV. The J segment lost 12 bases and the V segment lost 0 bases, leaving 9 bases of the junction unmatched. CDR3 length: 16 residues. The CDR3 DNA reads as TGTGCCAGCAGCTTAGAGCTGGCTAGCGGGAGGGCCGGGCAGTTCTTC. It yields the protein CASSLELASGRAGQFF.

The chain couples TRBV6-4 to TRBJ2-1; D unresolved. V shed 1 base and J shed 5 bases, with 9 bases lying between them. This CDR3 has 14 amino acids. Germline values: CDR1 MRHNA, CDR2 SNTAGT. Here the CDR3 DNA reads TGTGCCAGCAGTGACTACCCCCTAAACAATGAGCAGTTCTTC. This codes for CASSDYPLNNEQFF.

The chain has TRBV12-3 or TRBV12-4 and TRBJ1-3; D uncertain. The V gene lost 5 bases and the J gene lost 4 bases, with 12 bases spanning the gap. The CDR3 totals 14 residues. As DNA, the CDR3 is TGTGCCAGCAGTGAGCCTCAAGAAGGAAACACCATATATTTT. Protein sequence: CASSEPQEGNTIYF.

This clonotype turned up a few times. The V call is TRBV20-1, the J call TRBJ1-1; 12 bases align to TRBD1. The V gene's germline CDR1 is DFQATT and CDR2 SNEGSKA (reference sequence). The CDR3 runs to 14 residues. V shed 5 bases and J 8 bases; nucleotides not matched to a gene: 9. CDR3 amino acids: CSAFSGTGGWEAFF. The CDR3 DNA is TGCAGTGCTTTTTCCGGGACAGGGGGCTGGGAAGCTTTCTTT.